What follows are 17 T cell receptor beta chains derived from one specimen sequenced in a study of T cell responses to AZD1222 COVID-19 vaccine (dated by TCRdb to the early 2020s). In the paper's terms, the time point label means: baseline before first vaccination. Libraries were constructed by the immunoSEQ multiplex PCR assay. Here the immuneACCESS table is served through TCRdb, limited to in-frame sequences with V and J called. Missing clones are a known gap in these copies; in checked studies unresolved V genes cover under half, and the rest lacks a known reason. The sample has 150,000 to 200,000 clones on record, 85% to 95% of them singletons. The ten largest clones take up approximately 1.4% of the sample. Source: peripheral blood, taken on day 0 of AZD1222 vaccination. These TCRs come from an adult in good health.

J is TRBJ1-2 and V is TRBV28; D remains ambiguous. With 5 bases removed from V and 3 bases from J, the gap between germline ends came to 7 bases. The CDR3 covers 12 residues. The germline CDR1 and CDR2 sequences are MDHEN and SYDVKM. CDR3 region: CASSKGDYGYTF. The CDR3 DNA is TGTGCCAGCAGTAAAGGAGACTATGGCTACACCTTC.

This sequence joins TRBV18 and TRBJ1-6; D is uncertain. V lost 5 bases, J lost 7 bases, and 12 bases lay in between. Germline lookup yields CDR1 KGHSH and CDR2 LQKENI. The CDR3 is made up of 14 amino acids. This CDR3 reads CASSVSQSNSPLHF. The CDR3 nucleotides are TGTGCCAGCTCAGTCTCCCAGTCGAATTCACCCCTCCACTTT.

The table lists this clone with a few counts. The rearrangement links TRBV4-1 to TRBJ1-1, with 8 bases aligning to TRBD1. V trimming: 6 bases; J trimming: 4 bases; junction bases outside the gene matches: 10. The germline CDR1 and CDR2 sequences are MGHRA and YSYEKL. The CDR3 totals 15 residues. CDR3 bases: TGCGCCAGCAGGGGCAAGACAGGGGCGATCACTGAAGCTTTCTTT. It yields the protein CASRGKTGAITEAFF.

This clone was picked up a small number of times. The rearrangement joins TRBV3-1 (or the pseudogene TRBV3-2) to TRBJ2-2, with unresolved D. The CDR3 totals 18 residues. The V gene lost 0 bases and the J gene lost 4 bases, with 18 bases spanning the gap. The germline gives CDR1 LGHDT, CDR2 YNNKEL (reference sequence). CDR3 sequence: CASSQDRLDTPSTGELFF. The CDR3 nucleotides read TGTGCCAGCAGCCAAGACCGGCTAGACACACCGAGCACCGGGGAGCTGTTTTTT.

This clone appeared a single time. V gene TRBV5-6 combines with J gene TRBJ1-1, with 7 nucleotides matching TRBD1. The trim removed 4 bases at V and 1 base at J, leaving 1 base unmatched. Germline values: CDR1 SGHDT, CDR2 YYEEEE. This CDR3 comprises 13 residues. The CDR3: CASSRTGNTEAFF. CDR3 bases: TGTGCCAGCAGCCGGACAGGGAACACTGAAGCTTTCTTT.

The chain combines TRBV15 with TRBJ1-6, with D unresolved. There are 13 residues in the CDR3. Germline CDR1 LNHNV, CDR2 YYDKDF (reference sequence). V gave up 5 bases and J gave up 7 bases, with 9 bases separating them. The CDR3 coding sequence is TGTGCCACCAGCTCAGAAACAAATTCACCCCTCCACTTT. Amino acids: CATSSETNSPLHF.

CDR3 in amino acids: CASSLTARNTGELFF. In DNA form, the CDR3 reads TGCGCCAGCAGCTTGACAGCTCGTAACACCGGGGAGCTGTTTTTT. The J gene is TRBJ2-2, the V gene TRBV5-1; no clear D. The CDR3 is 15 amino acids. The V gene lost 1 base and the J gene lost 2 bases, with 9 bases spanning the gap. Germline CDR1 and CDR2: SGHRS and YFSETQ. Drawing the rest from reference TRBV5-1 and TRBJ2-2, the complete variable domain is KAGVTQTPRYLIKTRGQQVTLSCSPISGHRSVSWYQQTPGQGLQFLFEYFSETQRNKGNFPGRFSGRQFSNSRSEMNVSTLELGDSALYLCASSLTARNTGELFFGEGSRLTVL.

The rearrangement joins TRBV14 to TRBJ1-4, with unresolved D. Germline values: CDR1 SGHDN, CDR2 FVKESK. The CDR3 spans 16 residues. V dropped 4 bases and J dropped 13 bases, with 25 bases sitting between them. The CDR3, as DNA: TGTGCCAGCAGCCCTCAAGGACTACAGATGAATAGTATACTGTTTTTT. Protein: CASSPQGLQMNSILFF.

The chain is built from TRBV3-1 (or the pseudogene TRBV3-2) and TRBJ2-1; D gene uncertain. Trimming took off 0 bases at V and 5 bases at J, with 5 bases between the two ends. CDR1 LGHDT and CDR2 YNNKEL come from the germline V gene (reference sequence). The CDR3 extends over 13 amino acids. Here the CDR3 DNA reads TGTGCCAGCAGCCAAGATGGACACAATGAGCAGTTCTTC. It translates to CASSQDGHNEQFF.

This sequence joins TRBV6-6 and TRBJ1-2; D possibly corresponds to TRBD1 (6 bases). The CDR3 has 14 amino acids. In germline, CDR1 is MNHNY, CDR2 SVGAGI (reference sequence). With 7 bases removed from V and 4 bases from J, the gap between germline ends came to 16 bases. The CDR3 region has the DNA TGTGCCAGCATCGCAAGGACAGACTCCTATGGCTACACCTTC. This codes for CASIARTDSYGYTF.

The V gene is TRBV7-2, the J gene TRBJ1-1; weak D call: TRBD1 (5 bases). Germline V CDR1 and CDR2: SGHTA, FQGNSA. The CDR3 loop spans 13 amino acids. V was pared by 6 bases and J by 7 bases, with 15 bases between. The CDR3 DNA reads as TGTGCCAGCAGTCCCGCGGGGGTGGGTGAAGCTTTCTTT. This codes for CASSPAGVGEAFF.

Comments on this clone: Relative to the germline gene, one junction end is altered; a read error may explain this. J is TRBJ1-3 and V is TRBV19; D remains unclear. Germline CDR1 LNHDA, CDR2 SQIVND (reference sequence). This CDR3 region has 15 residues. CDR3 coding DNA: TGTGCCAGTACCTTCGCGGGATTAGCGGGAAACGCCATATATTTT. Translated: CASTFAGLAGNAIYF.

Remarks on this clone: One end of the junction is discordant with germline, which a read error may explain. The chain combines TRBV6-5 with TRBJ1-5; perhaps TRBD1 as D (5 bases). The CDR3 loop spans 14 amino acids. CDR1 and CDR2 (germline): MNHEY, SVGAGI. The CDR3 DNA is TGTGCCAGCAGGTACTTCGGGGGGTCTCAGCCCCAGCATTTT. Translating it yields CASRYFGGSQPQHF.

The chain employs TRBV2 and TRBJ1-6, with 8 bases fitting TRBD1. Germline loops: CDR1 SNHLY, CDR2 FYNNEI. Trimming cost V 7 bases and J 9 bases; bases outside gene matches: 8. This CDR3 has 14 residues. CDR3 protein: CASNPQGASSPLHF. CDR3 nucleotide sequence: TGTGCCAGCAATCCGCAGGGGGCAAGTTCACCCCTCCACTTT.

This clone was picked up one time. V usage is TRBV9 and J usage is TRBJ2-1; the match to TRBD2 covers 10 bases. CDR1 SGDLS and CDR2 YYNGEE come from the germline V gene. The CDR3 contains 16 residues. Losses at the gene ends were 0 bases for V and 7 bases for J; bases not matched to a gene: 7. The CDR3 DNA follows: TGTGCCAGCAGCGTAGTTTTAGCGGGGGGTCTTAATGAGCAGTTCTTC. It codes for CASSVVLAGGLNEQFF.

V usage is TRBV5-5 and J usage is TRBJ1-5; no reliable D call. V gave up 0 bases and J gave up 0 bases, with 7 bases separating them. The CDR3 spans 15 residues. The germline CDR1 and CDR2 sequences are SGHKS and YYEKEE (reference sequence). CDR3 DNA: TGTGCCAGCAGCTTGGCCACGCATAGCAATCAGCCCCAGCATTTT. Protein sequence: CASSLATHSNQPQHF.

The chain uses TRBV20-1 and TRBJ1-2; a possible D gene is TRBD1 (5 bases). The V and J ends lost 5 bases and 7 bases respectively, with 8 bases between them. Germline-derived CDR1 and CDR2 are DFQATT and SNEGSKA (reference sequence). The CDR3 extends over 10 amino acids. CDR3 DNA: TGCAGTGCTGGGGGGGGTGGCTACACCTTC. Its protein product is CSAGGGGYTF.